This TCR beta chain was identified in a study of T-cell memory formation after mild COVID-19 (dated by TCRdb to about 2021). In terms of the full investigation: TCR sequence clusters from the two donors were largely donor specific. Longitudinal TCRalpha and TCRbeta repertoire sequencing tracked T-cell clones expanding and contracting after mild COVID-19 in a couple of donors. Two young, previously healthy adult volunteers made up the cohort, one male and one female.

The trim is 8 bases for V and 7 bases for J, with a gap of 20 bases between the germline ends. Spanning cysteine to phenylalanine, the CDR3 consists of 14 amino acids. The entry retains the CDR3 DNA only, 42 bases that are in frame from base 1. PBMCs were isolated by Ficoll-Paque density gradient centrifugation. Sequencing instrument: Illumina NovaSeq 6000. TCRalpha and TCRbeta cDNA libraries were constructed by 5'RACE with constant-segment primers, with sample barcodes and unique molecular identifiers being introduced. RNA was extracted from every sample with Trizol reagent. Amplification of the libraries took two PCR steps, and the second step added a second sample barcode plus Illumina TruSeq adapters. Libraries were sequenced on an Illumina NovaSeq with 2 x 150 bp paired-end reads. Per the authors' processing: With migec v1.2.7, reads were demultiplexed and then collapsed into UMI-guided consensus sequences. Using mixcr v2.1.11, UMI consensuses were aligned to TRA and TRB V and J templates and then assembled into clonotypes. Expanded or contracted clonotypes were those called significant by both edgeR and NoisET, with noise models trained on biological replicates. For edgeR calls, a false discovery rate-adjusted p below 0.01 and a log2 fold-change threshold of 1 were applied. As an exploratory analysis of dynamics, max-normalized trajectories of the 1000 most abundant clonotypes were examined by PCA with hierarchical clustering. Separately sequenced CD4+ and CD8+ repertoires were used to assign a CD4 or CD8 phenotype to each responding clone. TCRdb ran its own pipeline on the public reads, namely fastp trimming at Q25 and MiXCR clone calling, and kept in-frame beta chains. Each CDR3 protein appears once, grouped with its most common genes and DNA. The V and J calls and clone size come from TCRdb's table, not from the authors' own analysis. The sample table records just under 550,000 distinct CDR3 sequences; about a fifth of these occur just once. The ten largest clones capture around 12% of the sample.

General study outcomes and caveats: The study covered only two mild cases, and larger cohorts including severe cases with pre-infection samples were considered necessary. SARS-CoV-2 specificity of the second-wave clones peaking on day 37 was not confirmed. Clones that contracted from day 15 to 85 showed balanced CD4/CD8 phenotypes, whereas a second wave of clones that expanded from day 15 to 37 leaned towards CD4+. Contracting CD4+ clones were located mainly in the CM and EM memory subsets, whereas CD8+ clones were found to be enriched in EMRA. Some responding clones were found in pre-infection memory, which suggests that pre-existing cross-reactive memory T cells took part in the SARS-CoV-2 response.

As concerns this clonotype: Its binding antigen is unknown. No qualities accompany the bases; no much larger clone lies one base away.

This clonotype was obtained from an adult woman who had mild COVID-19 (a few samples of this study predate the infection). The sample titles of this study are shuffled in the database, so cell type and time point are left out; the donor was told from shared clones. The rearrangement combines TRBV12-3 or TRBV12-4 with TRBJ1-1; TRBD1 could be the D gene, as 5 bases match. Sequencing was done on a sample of PBMCs or a T cell subset sorted from them (not recorded which). Read as DNA, the sequence is TGTGCCAGCGGGGCAGCCGGATTGGGAAGTGAAGCTTTCTTT. It translates to CASGAAGLGSEAFF.